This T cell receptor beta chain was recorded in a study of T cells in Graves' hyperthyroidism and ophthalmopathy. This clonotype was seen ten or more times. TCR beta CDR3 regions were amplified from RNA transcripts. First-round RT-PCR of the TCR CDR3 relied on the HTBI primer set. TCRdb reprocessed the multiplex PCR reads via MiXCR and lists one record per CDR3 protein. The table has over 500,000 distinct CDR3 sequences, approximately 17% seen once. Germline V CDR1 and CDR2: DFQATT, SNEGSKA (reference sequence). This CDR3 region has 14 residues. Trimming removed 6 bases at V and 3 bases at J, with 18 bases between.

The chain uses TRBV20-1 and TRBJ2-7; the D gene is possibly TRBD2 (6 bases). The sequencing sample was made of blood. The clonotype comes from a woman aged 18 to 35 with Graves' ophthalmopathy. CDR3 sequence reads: CSAAEIGGDYEQYF. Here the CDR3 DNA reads TGCAGTGCGGCAGAAATCGGCGGGGACTACGAGCAGTACTTC.